The 18 T cell receptor beta chains below all came from one sample that was sequenced in a study of blood T cell repertoires in COVID-19. Measured with immunoSEQ multiplex PCR; TCRdb has only the in-frame clones, and not every one. In the table there are 290,000 or so clones, 70% to 90% of which are singletons. Specimen: peripheral blood. These receptor sequences come from a man aged 50 to 60 with active or convalescent COVID-19.

The gene calls are TRBV30 and TRBJ2-7, with D tentatively TRBD1 (5 bases). CDR1 is GTSNPN and CDR2 is SVGIG in the germline V gene (reference sequence). V dropped 0 bases and J dropped 0 bases, with 6 bases sitting between them. This CDR3 region has 13 residues. The CDR3 region has the DNA TGTGCCTGGAGTGTAGGGGCCTCCTACGAGCAGTACTTC. Translation: CAWSVGASYEQYF.

The chain links TRBV15 to TRBJ1-2; D is uncertain. Trimming shortened V by 0 bases and J by 4 bases, and 9 bases separated the two germline ends. Germline V CDR1 and CDR2: LNHNV, YYDKDF (reference sequence). The CDR3 is 14 residues long. The DNA for the CDR3 is TGTGCCACCAGCAGAGATCTGGGCGCCTATGGCTACACCTTC. Protein sequence: CATSRDLGAYGYTF.

CDR3 nucleotides: TGTGCCAGCAGCGTAAACCTGATAACAGGGGCTGGGGCCAACGTCCTGACTTTC. The encoded protein is CASSVNLITGAGANVLTF. The rearrangement uses TRBV9 and TRBJ2-6; 7 nucleotides line up with TRBD1. CDR1 is SGDLS, CDR2 YYNGEE, per germline. Unmatched junction bases numbered 9, after V lost 1 base and J lost 2 bases. This CDR3 is built from 18 residues.

V and J are TRBV6-1 and TRBJ2-1; 9 bases are shared with TRBD1. The CDR3 consists of 16 residues. Germline values: CDR1 MNHNS, CDR2 SASEGT. Trimming cost V 4 bases and J 1 base; bases outside gene matches: 5. The CDR3 spells CASSGDRVWSYNEQFF. CDR3 sequence (DNA): TGTGCCAGCAGTGGGGACAGGGTGTGGTCCTACAATGAGCAGTTCTTC.

The chain's CDR3 is CASRGGRIMPDGETQYF. The CDR3 DNA is TGCGCCAGCAGAGGAGGACGCATCATGCCCGACGGGGAGACCCAGTACTTC. The rearrangement uses TRBV4-1 and TRBJ2-5; perhaps TRBD2 as D (5 bases). The CDR3 spans 17 residues. V was shortened by 6 bases and J by 5 bases, with 25 bases between the two germline ends. Germline CDR1 and CDR2: MGHRA and YSYEKL.

This chain connects TRBV28 to TRBJ2-3, with D uncertain. This CDR3 comprises 17 residues. V was cut by 2 bases and J by 0 bases, with 15 bases left in between. Germline assignment: CDR1 MDHEN and CDR2 SYDVKM. The DNA of the CDR3 is TGTGCCAGCAGTTTAAGCCAGGTCCGTTATAGCACAGATACGCAGTATTTT. It yields the protein CASSLSQVRYSTDTQYF.

This rearrangement joins TRBV18 to TRBJ2-7; 7 bases align to TRBD1. V shed 6 bases and J 5 bases; nucleotides not matched to a gene: 7. From germline, CDR1 is KGHSH and CDR2 LQKENI. CDR3 length: 13 amino acids. CDR3 region: CASSPTGMNEQYF. Here the CDR3 DNA reads TGTGCCAGCTCGCCGACAGGGATGAACGAGCAGTACTTC.

This rearrangement joins TRBV3-1 (or the pseudogene TRBV3-2) to TRBJ2-2, with a weak D call TRBD1 (5 bases). This CDR3 has 15 residues. Germline-derived CDR1 and CDR2 are LGHDT and YNNKEL (reference sequence). V dropped 4 bases and J dropped 8 bases, with 17 bases sitting between them. This CDR3 reads CASSPTGAFGGELFF. CDR3 bases: TGTGCCAGCAGCCCAACAGGAGCCTTCGGGGGGGAGCTGTTTTTT.

The J gene is TRBJ1-3, the V gene TRBV5-4; a weak D match, TRBD1 (5 bases). The CDR3 sequence is 12 residues long. From germline, CDR1 is SGHNT and CDR2 YYREEE (reference sequence). V was shortened by 6 bases and J by 2 bases, with 6 bases between the two germline ends. The CDR3 nucleotides are TGTGCCAGCAAGGGGACTGGAAACACCATATATTTT. Translated: CASKGTGNTIYF.

The chain has TRBV3-1 (or the pseudogene TRBV3-2) and TRBJ2-1, with D possibly TRBD1 on 6 matching bases. The germline CDR1 and CDR2 sequences are LGHDT and YNNKEL (reference sequence). V was pared by 4 bases and J by 6 bases, with 22 bases between. This CDR3 has 17 residues. CDR3 residues: CASSLLKSRGIVNEQFF. CDR3 sequence (DNA): TGTGCCAGCAGCCTCCTAAAATCGAGGGGGATAGTCAATGAGCAGTTCTTC.

The V and J genes are TRBV30 and TRBJ2-1; 8 positions match TRBD2. Losses at the gene ends were 3 bases for V and 7 bases for J; bases not matched to a gene: 2. The CDR3 runs 12 residues. Germline values: CDR1 GTSNPN, CDR2 SVGIG (reference sequence). The CDR3 loop is CAWSGRGNEQFF. The CDR3 nucleotides are TGTGCCTGGAGCGGGAGGGGGAATGAGCAGTTCTTC.

The chain links TRBV6-2 or TRBV6-3 to TRBJ2-5, with D perhaps TRBD1 (6 bases). The germline V gene encodes CDR1 MNHEY and CDR2 SVGEGT. The V end lost 0 bases, the J end lost 5 bases, and 13 bases lay between the germline ends. CDR3 length equals 15 residues. DNA of the CDR3: TGTGCCAGCAGTTACTCGAGGGGGACAAGGGAGACCCAGTACTTC. Amino acid sequence: CASSYSRGTRETQYF.

The chain is built from TRBV11-3 and TRBJ2-7; maybe TRBD2 (6 bases). This CDR3 region has 15 residues. Trimming pared 5 bases from V and 2 bases from J, leaving 16 bases between. Germline-derived CDR1 and CDR2 are SGHNT and YENEEA. DNA for the CDR3: TGTGCCAGCAGCCCCCATGGAGGGCTAGCCTACGAGCAGTACTTC. Amino acid sequence: CASSPHGGLAYEQYF.

The J gene is TRBJ2-2, the V gene TRBV19; D perhaps matches TRBD2 (5 bases). The germline gives CDR1 LNHDA, CDR2 SQIVND (reference sequence). There are 14 residues in the CDR3. V was shortened by 3 bases and J by 3 bases, with 8 bases between the two germline ends. CDR3 nucleotide sequence: TGTGCCAGTAGTATCGAGGGAGACACCGGGGAGCTGTTTTTT. The encoded protein is CASSIEGDTGELFF.

V is TRBV29-1 and J is TRBJ1-5; the match to TRBD1 covers 9 bases. Trimming cost V 5 bases and J 1 base; bases outside gene matches: 3. The CDR3 contains 14 residues. Germline values: CDR1 SQVTM, CDR2 ANQGSEA. The CDR3 spells CSVSGQGSNQPQHF. DNA for the CDR3: TGCAGCGTTAGTGGACAGGGGAGCAATCAGCCCCAGCATTTT.

The chain links TRBV27 to TRBJ1-5; 10 bases align to TRBD1. With V trimmed by 2 bases and J by 3 bases, 1 base remained unmatched. The CDR3 contains 15 residues. Germline V gives CDR1 MNHEY, CDR2 SMNVEV (reference sequence). CDR3 region: CASSLGTGDNQPQHF. The DNA of the CDR3 is TGTGCCAGCAGTTTAGGGACAGGGGACAATCAGCCCCAGCATTTT.

The chain couples TRBV19 to TRBJ2-1, with 10 bases fitting TRBD2. Germline CDR1 and CDR2: LNHDA and SQIVND (reference sequence). Losses at the gene ends were 5 bases for V and 3 bases for J; bases not matched to a gene: 4. This CDR3 has 15 amino acids. This CDR3 is CASSRGLAVYNEQFF. In nucleotides, the CDR3 is TGTGCCAGTAGTCGCGGACTAGCGGTCTACAATGAGCAGTTCTTC.

This chain joins TRBV9 and TRBJ2-1; 10 nucleotides line up with TRBD2. There are 19 residues in the CDR3. CDR1 SGDLS and CDR2 YYNGEE come from the germline V gene. The V segment lost 0 bases and the J segment 6 bases; nucleotides outside the gene matches: 15. The CDR3 sequence: CASSVVPRGLAGALNEQFF. Here the CDR3 DNA reads TGTGCCAGCAGCGTAGTCCCCCGGGGCCTAGCGGGAGCCCTCAATGAGCAGTTCTTC.